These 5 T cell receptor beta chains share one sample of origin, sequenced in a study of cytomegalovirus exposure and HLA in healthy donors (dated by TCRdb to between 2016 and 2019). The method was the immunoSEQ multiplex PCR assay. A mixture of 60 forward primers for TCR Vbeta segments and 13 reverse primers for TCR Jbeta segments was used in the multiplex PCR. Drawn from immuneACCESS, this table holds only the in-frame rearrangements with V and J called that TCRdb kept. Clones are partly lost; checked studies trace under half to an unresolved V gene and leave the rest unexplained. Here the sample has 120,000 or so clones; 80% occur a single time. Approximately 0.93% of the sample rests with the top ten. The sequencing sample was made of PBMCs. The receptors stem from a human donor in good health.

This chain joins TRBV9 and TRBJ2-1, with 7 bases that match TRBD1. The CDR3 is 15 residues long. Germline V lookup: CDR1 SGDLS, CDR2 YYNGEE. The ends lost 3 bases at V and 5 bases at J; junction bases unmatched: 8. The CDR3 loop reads CASSAAGTADNEQFF. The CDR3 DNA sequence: TGTGCCAGCAGCGCCGCCGGGACAGCGGACAATGAGCAGTTCTTC.

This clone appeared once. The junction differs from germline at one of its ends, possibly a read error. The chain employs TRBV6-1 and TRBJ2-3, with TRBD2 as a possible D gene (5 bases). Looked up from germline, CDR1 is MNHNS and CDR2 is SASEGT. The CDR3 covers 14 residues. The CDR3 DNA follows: TGTGCCAGCCGTGAGCAGCGGATGTCGGATACGCAGTATTTT. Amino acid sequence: CASREQRMSDTQYF.

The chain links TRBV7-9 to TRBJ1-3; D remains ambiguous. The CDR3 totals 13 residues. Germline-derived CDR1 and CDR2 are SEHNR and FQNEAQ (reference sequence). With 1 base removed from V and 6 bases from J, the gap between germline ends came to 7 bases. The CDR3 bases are TGTGCCAGCAGCTTAGATGGCCTAAACACCATATATTTT. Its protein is CASSLDGLNTIYF.

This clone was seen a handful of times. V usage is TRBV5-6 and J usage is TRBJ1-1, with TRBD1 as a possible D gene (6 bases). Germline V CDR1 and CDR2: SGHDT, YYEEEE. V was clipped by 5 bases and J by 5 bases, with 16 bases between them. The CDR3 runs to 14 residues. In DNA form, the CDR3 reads TGTGCCAGCAGGGGGTCAGGGGCGGTAACTGAAGCTTTCTTT. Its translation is CASRGSGAVTEAFF. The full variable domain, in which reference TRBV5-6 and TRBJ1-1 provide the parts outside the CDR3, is DAGVTQSPTHLIKTRGQQVTLRCSPKSGHDTVSWYQQALGQGPQFIFQYYEEEERQRGNFPDRFSGHQFPNYSSELNVNALLLGDSALYLCASRGSGAVTEAFFGQGTRLTVV.

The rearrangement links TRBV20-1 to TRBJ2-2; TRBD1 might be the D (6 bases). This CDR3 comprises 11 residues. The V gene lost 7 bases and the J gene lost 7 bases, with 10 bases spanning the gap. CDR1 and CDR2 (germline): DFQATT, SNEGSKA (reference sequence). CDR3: CSGRGGGELFF. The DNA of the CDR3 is TGCAGTGGCAGGGGCGGCGGGGAGCTGTTTTTT.